This TCR beta chain was recorded in a study of OX40 agonist ivuxolimab in advanced cancers. About the research overall: Ivuxolimab was delivered to patients intravenously every 2 weeks at doses spanning 0.01 to 10 mg/kg.

The CDR3 consists of 14 residues. V lost 1 base and J lost 5, with 11 bases in between. The germline V gene encodes CDR1 SGHVS and CDR2 FQNEAQ. Produced via immunoSEQ multiplex PCR; TCRdb's table is partial and in-frame only. The profile shows around 80,000 clones, approximately 90% of them singletons. The material sequenced was CD4+ or CD8+ T cells sorted from blood, taken in a trial of the OX40 agonist ivuxolimab. The chain joins TRBV7-8 to TRBJ1-1; D is unclear. The clonotype comes from an adult with an advanced solid tumor such as melanoma, head and neck, liver or kidney cancer. DNA for the CDR3: TGTGCCAGCAGCTTAGTCCCCGAAATAACTGAAGCTTTCTTT. Protein sequence: CASSLVPEITEAFF.